Below are 22 T cell receptor beta chains sequenced from a single sample in a study of glioma-infiltrating T cells after dendritic cell vaccination. The table came from immunoSEQ multiplex PCR; TCRdb's copy has only in-frame clones and leaves some out. The data hold 55,000 to 75,000 clones, with roughly 80% observed a single time. Time point given: after dendritic cell vaccination, including at tumor progression/relapse. Sample: blood, taken after dendritic cell vaccination. All receptors come from a human donor with glioblastoma.

The chain has TRBV12-5 and TRBJ2-3, with D perhaps TRBD1 (5 bases). Trimming stripped 0 bases from V and 2 bases from J, with 15 bases between. This CDR3 is 17 amino acids long. Looked up from germline, CDR1 is LGHNT and CDR2 is FRNRAP. CDR3 loop: CASGLVSGRADTDTQYF. Written as DNA, the CDR3 is TGTGCTAGTGGTTTGGTATCGGGCAGGGCTGACACAGATACGCAGTATTTT.

The V call is TRBV5-5, the J call TRBJ2-2; possibly TRBD1 for D (5 bases). V lost 3 bases to trimming and J lost 1 base, with 13 bases between them. This CDR3 is 16 amino acids long. CDR1 and CDR2 (germline): SGHKS, YYEKEE (reference sequence). The CDR3 bases are TGTGCCAGCAGCTCGCAGGGAATTGAGAACACCGGGGAGCTGTTTTTT. Its protein is CASSSQGIENTGELFF.

The CDR3 DNA sequence: TGTGCCAGCAGCTTGGGAGGCTTCTACGAGCAGTACTTC. Protein: CASSLGGFYEQYF. This chain connects TRBV7-6 to TRBJ2-7, with a possible D match to TRBD2 (6 bases). Trimming cost V 3 bases and J 3 bases, with 9 bases left between them. In germline, CDR1 is SGHVS, CDR2 FNYEAQ. This CDR3 is 13 amino acids long.

The chain has TRBV5-5 and TRBJ1-3, with D possibly matching TRBD1 (6 bases). Deletions cut 4 bases from V and 0 bases from J, with 20 bases between. Germline V gives CDR1 SGHKS, CDR2 YYEKEE (reference sequence). The CDR3 length is 18 residues. The CDR3: CASSPIGTRTLSGNTIYF. CDR3 nucleotide sequence: TGTGCCAGCAGCCCAATAGGGACACGGACTCTCTCTGGAAACACCATATATTTT.

J is TRBJ1-2 and V is TRBV7-9, with 8 nucleotides matching TRBD1. The CDR3 spans 14 residues. The germline V gene has CDR1 SEHNR and CDR2 FQNEAQ (reference sequence). Unmatched junction bases numbered 4, after V lost 5 bases and J lost 2 bases. The CDR3 sequence: CASSTRTGNYGYTF. Here the CDR3 DNA reads TGTGCCAGCAGCACCCGGACAGGGAACTATGGCTACACCTTC. Combining the CDR3 with reference TRBV7-9 and TRBJ1-2 gives the whole variable domain DTGVSQNPRHKITKRGQNVTFRCDPISEHNRLYWYRQTLGQGPEFLTYFQNEAQLEKSRLLSDRFSAERPKGSFSTLEIQRTEQGDSAMYLCASSTRTGNYGYTFGSGTRLTVV.

The J gene is TRBJ2-1, the V gene TRBV10-3, with D possibly matching TRBD2 (6 bases). In germline, CDR1 is ENHRY, CDR2 SYGVKD. With 6 bases removed from V and 5 bases from J, the gap between germline ends came to 26 bases. This CDR3 spans 18 amino acids. The CDR3 is CAIRDDGRTAGSNNEQFF. CDR3 sequence (DNA): TGTGCCATCAGAGACGACGGACGGACGGCGGGGAGTAACAATGAGCAGTTCTTC.

This clone was observed many times. The gene calls are TRBV7-2 and TRBJ2-7; D call uncertain. Germline V gene data show CDR1 as SGHTA and CDR2 as FQGNSA. The CDR3 runs to 13 residues. V was cut by 7 bases and J by 3 bases, with 13 bases left in between. DNA for the CDR3: TGTGCCAGCACCCTTAGAAGTGGCTACGAGCAGTACTTC. Translated, it gives CASTLRSGYEQYF.

This clone appeared a few times. The chain employs TRBV7-9 and TRBJ1-1; the D is unclear. Germline assignment: CDR1 SEHNR and CDR2 FQNEAQ (reference sequence). The CDR3 sequence is 13 residues long. V shed 0 bases and J shed 8 bases, with 10 bases lying between them. The CDR3 sequence: CASSLALGEEAFF. The CDR3 nucleotides read TGTGCCAGCAGCTTAGCGCTTGGGGAGGAAGCTTTCTTT. Filled out from reference TRBV7-9 and TRBJ1-1, the complete variable domain reads DTGVSQNPRHKITKRGQNVTFRCDPISEHNRLYWYRQTLGQGPEFLTYFQNEAQLEKSRLLSDRFSAERPKGSFSTLEIQRTEQGDSAMYLCASSLALGEEAFFGQGTRLTVV.

CDR3: CASSLEITTEAFF. In DNA, the CDR3 is TGTGCCAGCAGCTTAGAGATCACAACTGAAGCTTTCTTT. This rearrangement joins TRBV11-2 to TRBJ1-1, with D unresolved. Germline V gene sequence: CDR1 SGHAT, CDR2 FQNNGV. Trimming left V 0 bases short and J 5 bases short, with 7 bases between. CDR3 length equals 13 residues.

The J gene is TRBJ1-6, the V gene TRBV7-9; 9 bases align to TRBD1. V shed 5 bases and J 5 bases; nucleotides not matched to a gene: 4. Looked up from germline, CDR1 is SEHNR and CDR2 is FQNEAQ (reference sequence). This CDR3 is 15 amino acids long. The CDR3 is CASSPWTGDNSPLHF. The DNA for the CDR3 is TGTGCCAGCAGCCCTTGGACAGGGGATAATTCACCCCTCCACTTT.

V usage is TRBV6-1 and J usage is TRBJ2-1; TRBD2 agrees at 8 bases. The germline gives CDR1 MNHNS, CDR2 SASEGT. V dropped 6 bases and J dropped 12; count of bases not matched to a gene: 13. This CDR3 region has 14 residues. The CDR3 DNA is TGTGCCAGCAGGCCGGGGGGGCCCTTCCGGGGGCAGTTCTTC. Protein sequence: CASRPGGPFRGQFF.

To note about this clone: The sample contains more than one DNA sequence encoding this CDR3. This sequence joins TRBV11-1 and TRBJ1-1; D is ambiguous. Germline V gene lookup returns CDR1 SGHAT and CDR2 FQDESV (reference sequence). This CDR3 contains 12 residues. The ends were cut back, 4 bases at V and 10 bases at J, with 13 bases in the middle. In DNA, the CDR3 is TGTGCCAGCAGCTCTCACCTGGAGGGAGCTTTCTTT. It encodes CASSSHLEGAFF.

The chain recombines TRBV6-6 with TRBJ1-6, with D possibly TRBD1 on 5 matching bases. The CDR3 has 14 amino acids. Germline values: CDR1 MNHNY, CDR2 SVGAGI (reference sequence). V was pared by 6 bases and J by 4 bases, with 10 bases between. This CDR3 reads CASRSGTYNSPLHF. The CDR3, as DNA: TGTGCCAGCAGGTCCGGGACTTATAATTCACCCCTCCACTTT.

This chain uses TRBV15 with TRBJ2-3; 10 positions agree with TRBD2. CDR1 LNHNV and CDR2 YYDKDF come from the germline V gene (reference sequence). With 2 bases clipped from V and 4 bases from J, the junction kept 9 bases outside the gene matches. The CDR3 has 17 residues. The CDR3 DNA is TGTGCCACCAGCAGACCCACGGGACTAGCGCAGTCAGATACGCAGTATTTT. It is translated as CATSRPTGLAQSDTQYF.

The chain combines TRBV30 with TRBJ1-1; D is ambiguous. Trimming cost V 1 base and J 5 bases, with 5 bases left between them. This CDR3 has 11 residues. Germline-derived CDR1 and CDR2 are GTSNPN and SVGIG (reference sequence). The CDR3 spells CAWSGRTEAFF. The CDR3 nucleotides are TGTGCCTGGAGTGGTCGGACTGAAGCTTTCTTT.

The V call is TRBV18, the J call TRBJ1-4, with 7 nucleotides matching TRBD1. The J segment lost 3 bases and the V segment lost 3 bases, leaving 7 bases of the junction unmatched. Looked up from germline, CDR1 is KGHSH and CDR2 is LQKENI. The CDR3 has 16 residues. The CDR3: CASSPRPGQSNEKLFF. In nucleotides, the CDR3 is TGTGCCAGCTCACCGCGCCCGGGACAGTCTAATGAAAAACTGTTTTTT.

The chain joins TRBV9 to TRBJ1-6; 8 nucleotides agree with TRBD1. CDR3 length equals 14 residues. V lost 5 bases, J lost 4 bases, and 2 bases stayed unmatched. Germline-derived CDR1 and CDR2 are SGDLS and YYNGEE. The CDR3 DNA follows: TGTGCCAGCAGTGGACAGGGTTATAATTCACCCCTCCACTTT. Translated, it gives CASSGQGYNSPLHF.

The chain uses TRBV4-3 and TRBJ2-5; 9 nucleotides match TRBD1. There are 16 residues in the CDR3. The ends lost 0 bases at V and 5 bases at J; junction bases unmatched: 7. Germline CDR1 and CDR2: LGHNA and YSLEER. The CDR3 DNA reads as TGCGCCAGCAGCCAAGAGGGACAGGGCGGTGCGGAGACCCAGTACTTC. Translated, it gives CASSQEGQGGAETQYF.

The rearrangement joins TRBV9 to TRBJ2-1, with 8 bases fitting TRBD1. CDR1 is SGDLS, CDR2 YYNGEE, per germline. There are 16 residues in the CDR3. V lost 4 bases and J lost 8; bases outside the gene matches: 14. In DNA form, the CDR3 reads TGTGCCAGCAGCTCTCTTGGCAGGGGGCCTTGGGATGAGCAGTTCTTC. Its translation: CASSSLGRGPWDEQFF.

J is TRBJ1-2 and V is TRBV6-5, with D perhaps matching TRBD1 (6 bases). Deletions cut 5 bases from V and 6 bases from J, with 7 bases between. Germline V CDR1 and CDR2: MNHEY, SVGAGI. This CDR3 region has 11 residues. CDR3 residues: CASSQGNGYTF. As DNA, the CDR3 is TGTGCCAGCAGTCAGGGGAATGGCTACACCTTC.

The V call is TRBV4-1, the J call TRBJ2-3; weak D call: TRBD1 (6 bases). This CDR3 region has 15 residues. With 0 bases removed from V and 4 bases from J, the gap between germline ends came to 11 bases. Germline V lookup: CDR1 MGHRA, CDR2 YSYEKL. CDR3 in DNA: TGCGCCAGCAGCCAAGAGCCAGGGGCCCCAGATACGCAGTATTTT. Protein product: CASSQEPGAPDTQYF.

The chain uses TRBV5-6 and TRBJ2-3; D not certain. The V gene lost 5 bases and the J gene lost 0 bases, with 13 bases spanning the gap. CDR3 length equals 15 residues. Germline CDR1 reads SGHDT; CDR2 reads YYEEEE. In nucleotides, the CDR3 is TGTGCCAGCAGATGGCGGTCTGCCAGCACAGATACGCAGTATTTT. Its translation is CASRWRSASTDTQYF.